This TCR beta chain emerged from a study of T cells in Graves' hyperthyroidism and ophthalmopathy. Notes on the study in general: The majority of expanded thyroid clonotypes above 0.001 also appeared in blood.

Exclusion of a patient resulted from uncontrolled infection, other autoimmune disease, pregnancy or lactation. Diagnosis rested on symptoms, serum thyroxine and TRAb, thyroid ultrasound, and orbital computed tomography. The investigators amplified TCR beta CDR3 regions from RNA transcripts. HTBI primers were the set used in a first-round RT-PCR of the TCR CDR3. TCRdb reprocessed the multiplex PCR reads via MiXCR and lists one record per CDR3 protein. The sample yields about 570,000 distinct CDR3 sequences, around 45% seen once. Comment on this clonotype: Its antigen is still unknown. The junction and the germline gene differ at one end; a read error may be behind it.

The CDR3 contains 15 residues. Per the germline V gene, CDR1 is ENHRY and CDR2 is SYGVKD. Sequencing was performed on peripheral blood or thyroid tissue (not recorded which). The TCR was taken from an adult woman with Graves' disease, either hyperthyroidism or ophthalmopathy (not recorded which). V usage is TRBV10-3 and J usage is TRBJ2-6; 7 bases match TRBD1. The CDR3 region is CAITPGTAGTNVLTF. For the CDR3, the DNA is TGTGCCATCACCCCAGGGACAGCTGGGACCAACGTCCTGACTTTC.